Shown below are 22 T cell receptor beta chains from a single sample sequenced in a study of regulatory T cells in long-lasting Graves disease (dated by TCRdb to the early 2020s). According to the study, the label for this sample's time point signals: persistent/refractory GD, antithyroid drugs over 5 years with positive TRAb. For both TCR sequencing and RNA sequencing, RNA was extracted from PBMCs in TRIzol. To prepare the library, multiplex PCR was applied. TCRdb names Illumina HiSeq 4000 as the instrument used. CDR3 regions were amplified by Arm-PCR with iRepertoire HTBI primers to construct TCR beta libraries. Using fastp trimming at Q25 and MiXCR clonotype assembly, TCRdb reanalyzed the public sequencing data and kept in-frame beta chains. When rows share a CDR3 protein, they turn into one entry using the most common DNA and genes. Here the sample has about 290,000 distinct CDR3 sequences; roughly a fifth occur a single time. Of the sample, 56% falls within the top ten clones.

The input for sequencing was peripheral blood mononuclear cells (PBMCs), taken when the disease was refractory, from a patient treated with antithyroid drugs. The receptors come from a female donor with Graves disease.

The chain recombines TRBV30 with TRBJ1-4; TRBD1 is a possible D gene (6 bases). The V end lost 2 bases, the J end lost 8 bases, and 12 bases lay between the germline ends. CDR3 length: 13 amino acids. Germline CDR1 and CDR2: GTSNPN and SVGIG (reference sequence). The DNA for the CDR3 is TGTGCCTGGAGTATTCAGGGGTTCGAAAAACTGTTTTTT. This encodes CAWSIQGFEKLFF.

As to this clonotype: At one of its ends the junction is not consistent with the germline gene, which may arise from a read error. CDR3 DNA: TGTGCCAGCAGTTTCCACTACGGCGAGAACACCGTGGAGCTGTTTTTT. Residues: CASSFHYGENTVELFF. The V gene is TRBV28, the J gene TRBJ2-2; D not certain. The CDR3 sequence is 16 residues long. Looked up from germline, CDR1 is MDHEN and CDR2 is SYDVKM.

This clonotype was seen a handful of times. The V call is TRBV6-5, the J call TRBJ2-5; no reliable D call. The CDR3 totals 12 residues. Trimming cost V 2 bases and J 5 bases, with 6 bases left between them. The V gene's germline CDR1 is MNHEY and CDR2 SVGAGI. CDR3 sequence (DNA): TGTGCCAGCAGTTACGTCAGGGAGACCCAGTACTTC. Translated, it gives CASSYVRETQYF.

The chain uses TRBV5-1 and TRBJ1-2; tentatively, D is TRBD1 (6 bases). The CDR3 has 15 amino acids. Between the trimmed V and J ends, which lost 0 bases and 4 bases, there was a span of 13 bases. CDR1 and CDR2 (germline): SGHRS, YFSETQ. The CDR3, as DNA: TGCGCCAGCAGCTTGGAACCCCGAGGGGGCTATGGCTACACCTTC. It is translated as CASSLEPRGGYGYTF.

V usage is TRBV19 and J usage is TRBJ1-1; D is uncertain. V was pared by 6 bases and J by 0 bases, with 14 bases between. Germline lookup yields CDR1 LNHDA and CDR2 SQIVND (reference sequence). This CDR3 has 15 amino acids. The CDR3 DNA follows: TGTGCCAGTAGGATAATGGACGGCATGAACACTGAAGCTTTCTTT. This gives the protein CASRIMDGMNTEAFF.

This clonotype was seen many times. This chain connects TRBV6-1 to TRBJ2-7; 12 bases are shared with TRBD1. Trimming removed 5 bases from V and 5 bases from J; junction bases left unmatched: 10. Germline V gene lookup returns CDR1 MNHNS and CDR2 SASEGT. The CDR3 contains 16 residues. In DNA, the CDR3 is TGTGCCAGCAGTCCCACTGGGGACAGGGGGCTCCACGAGCAGTACTTC. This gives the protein CASSPTGDRGLHEQYF.

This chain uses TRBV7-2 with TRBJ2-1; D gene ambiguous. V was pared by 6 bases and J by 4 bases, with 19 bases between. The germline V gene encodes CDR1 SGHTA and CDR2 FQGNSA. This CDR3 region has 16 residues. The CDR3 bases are TGTGCCAGCAGTTCACAGAAAGTGTGGGGTTACAATGAGCAGTTCTTC. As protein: CASSSQKVWGYNEQFF.

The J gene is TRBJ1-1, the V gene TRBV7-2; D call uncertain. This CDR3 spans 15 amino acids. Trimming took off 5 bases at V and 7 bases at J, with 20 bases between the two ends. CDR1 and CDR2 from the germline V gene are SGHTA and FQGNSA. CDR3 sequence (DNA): TGTGCCAGCAGCCCTCGGGGAGGACGGGCTTATGAAGCTTTCTTT. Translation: CASSPRGGRAYEAFF.

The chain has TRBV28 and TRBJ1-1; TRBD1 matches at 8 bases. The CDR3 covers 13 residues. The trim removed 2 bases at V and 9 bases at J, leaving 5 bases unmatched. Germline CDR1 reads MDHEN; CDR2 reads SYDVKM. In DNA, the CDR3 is TGTGCCAGCAGTTTACCGGGACAGGAAAAAGCTTTCTTT. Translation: CASSLPGQEKAFF.

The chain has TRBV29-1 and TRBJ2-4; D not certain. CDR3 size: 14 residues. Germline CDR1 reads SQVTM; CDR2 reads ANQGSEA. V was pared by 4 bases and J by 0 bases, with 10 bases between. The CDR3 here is CSVADIGAKNIQYF. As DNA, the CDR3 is TGCAGCGTTGCAGACATAGGAGCCAAAAACATTCAGTACTTC.

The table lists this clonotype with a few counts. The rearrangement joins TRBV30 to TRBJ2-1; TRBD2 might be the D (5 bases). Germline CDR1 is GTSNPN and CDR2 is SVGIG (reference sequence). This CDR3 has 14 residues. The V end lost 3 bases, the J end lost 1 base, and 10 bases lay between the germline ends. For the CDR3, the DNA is TGTGCCTGGAGGCCATCGGGATCCTACAATGAGCAGTTCTTC. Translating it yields CAWRPSGSYNEQFF.

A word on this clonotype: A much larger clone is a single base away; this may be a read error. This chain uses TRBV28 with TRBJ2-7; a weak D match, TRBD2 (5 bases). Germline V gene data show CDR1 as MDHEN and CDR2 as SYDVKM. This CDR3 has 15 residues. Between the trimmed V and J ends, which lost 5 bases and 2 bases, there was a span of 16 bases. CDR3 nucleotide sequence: TGTGCCAGCAGTCCGAGACTACCTACCACCTACGAGCAGTACTTC. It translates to CASSPRLPTTYEQYF.

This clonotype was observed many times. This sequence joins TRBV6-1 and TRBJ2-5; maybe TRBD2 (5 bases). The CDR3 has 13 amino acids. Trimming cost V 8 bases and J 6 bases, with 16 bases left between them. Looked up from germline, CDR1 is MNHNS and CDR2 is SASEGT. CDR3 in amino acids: CASGLARYKTQYF. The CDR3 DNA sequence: TGTGCCAGCGGACTCGCAAGATACAAGACCCAGTACTTC.

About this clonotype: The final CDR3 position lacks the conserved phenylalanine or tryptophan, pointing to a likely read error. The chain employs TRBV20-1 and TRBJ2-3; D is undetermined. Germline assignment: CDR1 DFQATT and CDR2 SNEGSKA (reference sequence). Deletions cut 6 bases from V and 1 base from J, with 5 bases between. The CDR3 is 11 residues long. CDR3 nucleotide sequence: TGCAGTGCCCATGGCACAGATACGCAGTATCTT. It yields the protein CSAHGTDTQYL.

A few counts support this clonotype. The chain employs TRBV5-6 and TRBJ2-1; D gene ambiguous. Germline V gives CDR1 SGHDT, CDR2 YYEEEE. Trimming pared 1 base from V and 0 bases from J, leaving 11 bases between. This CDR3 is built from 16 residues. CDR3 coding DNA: TGTGCCAGCAGCTTGATGGTAGGCATCTCCTACAATGAGCAGTTCTTC. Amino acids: CASSLMVGISYNEQFF.

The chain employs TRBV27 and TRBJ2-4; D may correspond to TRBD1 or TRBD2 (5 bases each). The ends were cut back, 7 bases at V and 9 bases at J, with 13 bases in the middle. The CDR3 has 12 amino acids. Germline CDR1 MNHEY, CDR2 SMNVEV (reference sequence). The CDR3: CASIGAGSIQYF. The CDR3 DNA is TGTGCCAGCATCGGAGCAGGGAGCATTCAGTACTTC.

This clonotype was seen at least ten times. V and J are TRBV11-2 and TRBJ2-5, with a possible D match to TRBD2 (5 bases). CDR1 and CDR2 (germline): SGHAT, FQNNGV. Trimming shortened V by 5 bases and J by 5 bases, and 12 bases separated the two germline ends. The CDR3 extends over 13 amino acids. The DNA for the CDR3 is TGTGCCAGCAGCCTACCGGGATTTGAGACCCAGTACTTC. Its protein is CASSLPGFETQYF.

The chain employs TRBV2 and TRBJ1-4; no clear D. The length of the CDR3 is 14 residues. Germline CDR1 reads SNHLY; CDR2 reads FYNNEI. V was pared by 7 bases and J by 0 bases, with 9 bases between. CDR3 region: CASKSGATNEKLFF. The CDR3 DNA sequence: TGTGCCAGCAAAAGCGGGGCAACTAATGAAAAACTGTTTTTT.

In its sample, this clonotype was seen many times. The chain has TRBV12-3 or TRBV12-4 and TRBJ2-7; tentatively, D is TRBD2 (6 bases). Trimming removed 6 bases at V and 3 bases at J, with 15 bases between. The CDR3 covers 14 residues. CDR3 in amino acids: CASSPAGPSYEQYF. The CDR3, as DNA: TGTGCCAGCAGCCCTGCGGGGCCTAGCTACGAGCAGTACTTC.

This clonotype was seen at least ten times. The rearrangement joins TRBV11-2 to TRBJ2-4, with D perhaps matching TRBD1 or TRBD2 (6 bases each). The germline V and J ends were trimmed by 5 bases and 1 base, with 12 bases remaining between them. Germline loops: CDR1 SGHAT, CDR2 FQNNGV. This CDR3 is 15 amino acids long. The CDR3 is CASSQRGAAKNIQYF. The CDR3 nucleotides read TGTGCCAGCAGCCAAAGGGGGGCGGCCAAAAACATTCAGTACTTC.

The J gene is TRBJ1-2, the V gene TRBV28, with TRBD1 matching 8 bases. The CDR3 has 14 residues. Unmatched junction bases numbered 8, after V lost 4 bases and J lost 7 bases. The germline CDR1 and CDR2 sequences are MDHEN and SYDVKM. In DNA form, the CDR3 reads TGTGCCAGCAGTTCCTTGCGGACAGGGCTTGGCTACACCTTC. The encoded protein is CASSSLRTGLGYTF.

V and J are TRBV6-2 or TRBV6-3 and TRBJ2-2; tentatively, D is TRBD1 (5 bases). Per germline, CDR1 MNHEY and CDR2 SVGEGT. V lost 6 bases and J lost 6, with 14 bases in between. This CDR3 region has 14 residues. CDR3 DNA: TGTGCCAGCAGCCCGACAGTTAACGCCGGGGAGCTGTTTTTT. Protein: CASSPTVNAGELFF.